The entry below describes one TCR beta chain. This clonotype was observed a handful of times. The antigen it recognizes is unknown. The record has no base qualities; no much larger clone is one base away. The entry originates in a study of T cell repertoires in cytomegalovirus infection (dated by TCRdb to 2018 to 2020). In terms of the full investigation: Because public TCR beta signatures pointed to carriage of CMV infection together with the matching HLA type, the HLA type of each donor mattered for the analysis. What the work shows at the level of the full study, not this receptor alone: Cumulative frequency of public TCR beta family members discriminated carriers of CMV infection plus the relevant HLA type in this cohort and an independent approximately 340-donor cohort. The ex vivo response was dominated by HLA-C-restricted CMV-specific TCR beta clonotypes, which also provided the single most frequent clonotype in two of eight donors.

Instrument on record: Illumina HiSeq 1500. TCRdb cleaned the public reads at Q25 with fastp, built clones with MiXCR and kept in-frame beta chains. When rows share a CDR3 protein, they turn into one entry using the most common DNA and genes. For this sample the table gives around 450,000 distinct CDR3 sequences, of which about 33% were detected only once. Together, the top ten hold roughly 15% of the sample. This receptor was taken from a human donor in good health (CMV status not recorded). Some clones in this sample may be carry-over from other donors' samples. The specimen was PBMCs.

The bases are TGTGCCAGCAGCCGGAGACAGTTGAACACTGAAGCTTTCTTT. Its protein product is CASSRRQLNTEAFF. Rearrangement joined TRBV7-2 to TRBJ1-1; the D gene is perhaps TRBD1, on 5 matching bases. V is pared back by 5 bases and J by 0 bases, with 10 bases lying between the germline termini. The CDR3, from cysteine to phenylalanine, totals 14 residues. Only the CDR3 region is kept as DNA, spanning 42 bases read in frame from base 1. From a lookup of the germline V gene, CDR1 and CDR2 are SGHTA and FQGNSA.